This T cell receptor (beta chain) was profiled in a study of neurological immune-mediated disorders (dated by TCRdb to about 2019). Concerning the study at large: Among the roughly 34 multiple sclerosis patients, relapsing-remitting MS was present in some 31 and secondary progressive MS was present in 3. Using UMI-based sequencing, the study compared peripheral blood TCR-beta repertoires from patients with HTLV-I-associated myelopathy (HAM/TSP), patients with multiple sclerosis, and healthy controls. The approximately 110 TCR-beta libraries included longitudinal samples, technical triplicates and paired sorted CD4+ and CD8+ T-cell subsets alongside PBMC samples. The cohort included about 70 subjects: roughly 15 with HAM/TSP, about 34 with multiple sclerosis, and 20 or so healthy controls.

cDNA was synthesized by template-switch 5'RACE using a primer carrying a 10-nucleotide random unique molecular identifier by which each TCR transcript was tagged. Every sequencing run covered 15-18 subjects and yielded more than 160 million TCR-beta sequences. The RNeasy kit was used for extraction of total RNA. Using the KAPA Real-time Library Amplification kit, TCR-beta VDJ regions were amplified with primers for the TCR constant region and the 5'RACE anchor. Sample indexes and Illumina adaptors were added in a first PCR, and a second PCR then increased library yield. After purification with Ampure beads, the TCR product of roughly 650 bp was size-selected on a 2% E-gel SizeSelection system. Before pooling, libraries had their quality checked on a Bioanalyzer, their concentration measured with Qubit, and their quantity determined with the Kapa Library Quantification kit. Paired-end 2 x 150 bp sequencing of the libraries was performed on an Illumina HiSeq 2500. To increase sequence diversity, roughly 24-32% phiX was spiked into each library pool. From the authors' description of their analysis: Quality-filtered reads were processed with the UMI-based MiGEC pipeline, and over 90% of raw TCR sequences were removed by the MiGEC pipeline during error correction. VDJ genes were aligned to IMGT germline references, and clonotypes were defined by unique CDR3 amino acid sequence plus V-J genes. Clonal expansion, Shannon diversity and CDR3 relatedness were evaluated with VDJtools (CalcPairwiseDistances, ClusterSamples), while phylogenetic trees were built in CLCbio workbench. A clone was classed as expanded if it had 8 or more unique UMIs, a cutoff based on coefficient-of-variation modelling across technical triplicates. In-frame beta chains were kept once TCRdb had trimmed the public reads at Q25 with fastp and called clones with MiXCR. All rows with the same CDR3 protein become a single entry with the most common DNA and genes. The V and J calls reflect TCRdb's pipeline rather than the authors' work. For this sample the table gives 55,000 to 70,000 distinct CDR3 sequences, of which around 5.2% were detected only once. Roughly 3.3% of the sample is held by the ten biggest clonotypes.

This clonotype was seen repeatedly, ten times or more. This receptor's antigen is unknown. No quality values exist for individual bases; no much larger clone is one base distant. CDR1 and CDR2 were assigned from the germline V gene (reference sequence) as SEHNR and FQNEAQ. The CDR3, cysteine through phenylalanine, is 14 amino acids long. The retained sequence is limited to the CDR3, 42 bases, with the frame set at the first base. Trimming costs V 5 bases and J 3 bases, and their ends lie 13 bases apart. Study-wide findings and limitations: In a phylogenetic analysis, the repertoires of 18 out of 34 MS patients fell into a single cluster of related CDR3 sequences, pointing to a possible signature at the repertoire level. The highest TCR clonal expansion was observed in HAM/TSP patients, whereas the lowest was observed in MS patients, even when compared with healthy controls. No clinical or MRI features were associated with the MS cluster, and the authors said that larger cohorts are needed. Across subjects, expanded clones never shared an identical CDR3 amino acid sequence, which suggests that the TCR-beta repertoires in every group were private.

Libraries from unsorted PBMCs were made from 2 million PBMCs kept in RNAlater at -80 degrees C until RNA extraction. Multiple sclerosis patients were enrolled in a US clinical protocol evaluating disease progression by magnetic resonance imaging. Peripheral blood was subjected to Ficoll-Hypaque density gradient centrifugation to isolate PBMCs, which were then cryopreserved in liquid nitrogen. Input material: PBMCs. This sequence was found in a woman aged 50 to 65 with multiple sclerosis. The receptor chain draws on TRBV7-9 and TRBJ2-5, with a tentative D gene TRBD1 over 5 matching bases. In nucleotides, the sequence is TGTGCCAGCAGCCCAGGGTCCGTCAAAGAGACCCAGTACTTC. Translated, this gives CASSPGSVKETQYF.